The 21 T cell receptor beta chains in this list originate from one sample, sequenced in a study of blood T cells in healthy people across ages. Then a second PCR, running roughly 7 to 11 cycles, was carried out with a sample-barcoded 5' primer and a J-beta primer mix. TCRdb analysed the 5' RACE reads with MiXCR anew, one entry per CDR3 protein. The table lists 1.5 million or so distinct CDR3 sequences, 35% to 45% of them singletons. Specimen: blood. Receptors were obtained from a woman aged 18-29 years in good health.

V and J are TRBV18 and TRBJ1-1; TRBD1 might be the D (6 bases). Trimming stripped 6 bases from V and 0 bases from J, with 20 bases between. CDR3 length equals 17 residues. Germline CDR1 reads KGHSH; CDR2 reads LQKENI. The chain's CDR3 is CASSDPRRDKMNTEAFF. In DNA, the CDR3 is TGTGCCAGCTCTGATCCCCGCCGGGACAAGATGAACACTGAAGCTTTCTTT.

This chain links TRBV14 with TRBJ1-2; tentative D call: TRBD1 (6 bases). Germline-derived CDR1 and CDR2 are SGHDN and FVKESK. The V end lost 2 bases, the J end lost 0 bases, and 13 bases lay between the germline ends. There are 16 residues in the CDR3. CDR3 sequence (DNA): TGTGCCAGCAGCCAAAGGGGGACACTTCCTAACTATGGCTACACCTTC. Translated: CASSQRGTLPNYGYTF.

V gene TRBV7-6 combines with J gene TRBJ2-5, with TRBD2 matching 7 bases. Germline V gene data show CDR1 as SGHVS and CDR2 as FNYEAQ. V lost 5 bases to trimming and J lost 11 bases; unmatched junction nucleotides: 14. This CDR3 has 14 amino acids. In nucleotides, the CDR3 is TGTGCCAGCAGCCCTCAGACTAGCCTCAATGAGCAGTACTTC. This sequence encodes CASSPQTSLNEQYF.

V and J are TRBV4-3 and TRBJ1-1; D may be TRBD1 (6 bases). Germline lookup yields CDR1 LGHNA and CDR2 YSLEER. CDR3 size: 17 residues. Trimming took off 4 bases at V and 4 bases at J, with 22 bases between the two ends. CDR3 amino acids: CASSPGLASLTGTEAFF. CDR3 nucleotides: TGCGCCAGCAGCCCCGGGCTTGCGTCTCTGACAGGCACTGAAGCTTTCTTT.

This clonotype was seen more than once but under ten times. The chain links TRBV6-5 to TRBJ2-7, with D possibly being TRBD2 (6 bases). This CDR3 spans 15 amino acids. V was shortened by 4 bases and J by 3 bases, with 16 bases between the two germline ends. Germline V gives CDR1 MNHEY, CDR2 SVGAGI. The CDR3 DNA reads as TGTGCCAGCAGTTCCACCGGGACTCACGACTACGAGCAGTACTTC. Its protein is CASSSTGTHDYEQYF.

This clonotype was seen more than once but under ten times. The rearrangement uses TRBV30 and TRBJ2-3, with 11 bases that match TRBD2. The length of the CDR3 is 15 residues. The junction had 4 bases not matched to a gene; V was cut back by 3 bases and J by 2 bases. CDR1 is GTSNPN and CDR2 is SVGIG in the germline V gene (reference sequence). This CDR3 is CAWRGLAALTDTQYF. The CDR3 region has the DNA TGTGCCTGGAGGGGACTAGCGGCCCTCACAGATACGCAGTATTTT.

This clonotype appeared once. CDR3 sequence reads: CASNPGTGFQPQHF. In DNA, the CDR3 is TGTGCCAGCAACCCCGGGACAGGGTTTCAGCCCCAGCATTTT. V usage is TRBV28 and J usage is TRBJ1-5, with 9 bases aligning to TRBD1. V lost 7 bases, J lost 6 bases, and 7 bases stayed unmatched. Per germline, CDR1 MDHEN and CDR2 SYDVKM. There are 14 residues in the CDR3.

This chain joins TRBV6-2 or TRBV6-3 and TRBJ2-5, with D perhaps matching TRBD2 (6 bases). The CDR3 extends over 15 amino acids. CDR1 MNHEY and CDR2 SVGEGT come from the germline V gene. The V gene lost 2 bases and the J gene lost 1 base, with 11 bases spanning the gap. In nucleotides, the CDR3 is TGTGCCAGCAGTTACGTGGGACTCGGCCAAGAGACCCAGTACTTC. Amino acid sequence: CASSYVGLGQETQYF.

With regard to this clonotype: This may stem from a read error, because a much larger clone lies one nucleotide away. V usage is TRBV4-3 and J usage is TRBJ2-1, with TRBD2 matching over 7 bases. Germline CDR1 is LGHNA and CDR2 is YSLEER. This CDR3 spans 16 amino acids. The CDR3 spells CASSQRGSGPYDEQFF. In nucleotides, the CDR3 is TGCGCCAGCAGCCAAAGAGGTAGCGGGCCCTACGATGAGCAGTTCTTC.

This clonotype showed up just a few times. The CDR3 DNA is TGTGCCAGCACATATATGACAGGGAGTGGAGGCTATGGCTACACCTTC. This encodes CASTYMTGSGGYGYTF. The V and J genes are TRBV12-3 or TRBV12-4 and TRBJ1-2; TRBD1 aligns across 7 bases. With 7 bases clipped from V and 4 bases from J, the junction kept 15 bases outside the gene matches. The CDR3 runs 16 residues.

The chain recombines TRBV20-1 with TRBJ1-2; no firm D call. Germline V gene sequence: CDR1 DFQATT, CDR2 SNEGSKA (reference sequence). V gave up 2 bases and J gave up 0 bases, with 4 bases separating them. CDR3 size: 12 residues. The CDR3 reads CSARTANYGYTF. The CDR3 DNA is TGCAGTGCTAGAACAGCTAACTATGGCTACACCTTC.

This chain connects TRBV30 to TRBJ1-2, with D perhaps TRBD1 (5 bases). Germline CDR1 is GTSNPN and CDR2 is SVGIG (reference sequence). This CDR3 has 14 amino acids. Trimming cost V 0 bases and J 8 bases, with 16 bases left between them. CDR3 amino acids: CAWSVIRGDEGYTF. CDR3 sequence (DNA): TGTGCCTGGAGTGTAATCCGGGGGGATGAAGGCTACACCTTC.

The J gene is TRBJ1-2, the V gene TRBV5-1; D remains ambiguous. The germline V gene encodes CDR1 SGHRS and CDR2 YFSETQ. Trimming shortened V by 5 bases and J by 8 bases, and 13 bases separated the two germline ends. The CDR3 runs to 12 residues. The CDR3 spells CASRSESYGYTF. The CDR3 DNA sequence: TGCGCCAGCAGATCGGAATCTTACGGCTACACCTTC.

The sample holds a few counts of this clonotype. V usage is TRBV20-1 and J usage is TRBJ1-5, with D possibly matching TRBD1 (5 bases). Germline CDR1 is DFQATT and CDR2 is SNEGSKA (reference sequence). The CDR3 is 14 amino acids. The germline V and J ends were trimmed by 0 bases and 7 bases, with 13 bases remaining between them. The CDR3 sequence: CSARDKGARQPQHF. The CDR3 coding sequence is TGCAGTGCTAGAGATAAAGGGGCGAGGCAGCCCCAGCATTTT.

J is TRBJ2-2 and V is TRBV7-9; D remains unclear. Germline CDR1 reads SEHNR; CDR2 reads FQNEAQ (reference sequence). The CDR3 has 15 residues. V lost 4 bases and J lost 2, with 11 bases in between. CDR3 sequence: CASSSVSGNTGELFF. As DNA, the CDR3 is TGTGCCAGCAGCTCAGTATCCGGCAACACCGGGGAGCTGTTTTTT.

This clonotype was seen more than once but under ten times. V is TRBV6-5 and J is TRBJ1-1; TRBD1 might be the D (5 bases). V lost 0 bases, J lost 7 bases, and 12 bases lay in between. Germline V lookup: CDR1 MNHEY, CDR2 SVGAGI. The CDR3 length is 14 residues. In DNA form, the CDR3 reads TGTGCCAGCAGTTACTCCCAGGGATTTATTGAAGCTTTCTTT. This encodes CASSYSQGFIEAFF.

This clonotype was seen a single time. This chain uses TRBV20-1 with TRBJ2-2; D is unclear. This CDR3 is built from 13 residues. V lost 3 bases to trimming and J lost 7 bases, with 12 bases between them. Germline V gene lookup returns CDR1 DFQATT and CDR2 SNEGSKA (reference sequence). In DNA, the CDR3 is TGCAGTGCTAGTCGAAGCGATAGCGGGGAGCTGTTTTTT. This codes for CSASRSDSGELFF.

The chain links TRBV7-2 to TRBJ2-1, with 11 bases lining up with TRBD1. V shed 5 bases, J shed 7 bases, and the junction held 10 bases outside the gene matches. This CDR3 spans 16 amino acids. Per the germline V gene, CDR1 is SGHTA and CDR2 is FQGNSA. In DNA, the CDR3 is TGTGCCAGCAGCCCCGGTGGACAGGGGGCGCCGAATGAGCAGTTCTTC. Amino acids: CASSPGGQGAPNEQFF.

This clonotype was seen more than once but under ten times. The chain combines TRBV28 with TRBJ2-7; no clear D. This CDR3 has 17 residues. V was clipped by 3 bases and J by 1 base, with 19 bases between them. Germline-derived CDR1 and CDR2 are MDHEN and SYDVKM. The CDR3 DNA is TGTGCCAGCAGTTTTTCTCTCCGACTGGGGAAGTCCTACGAGCAGTACTTC. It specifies CASSFSLRLGKSYEQYF.

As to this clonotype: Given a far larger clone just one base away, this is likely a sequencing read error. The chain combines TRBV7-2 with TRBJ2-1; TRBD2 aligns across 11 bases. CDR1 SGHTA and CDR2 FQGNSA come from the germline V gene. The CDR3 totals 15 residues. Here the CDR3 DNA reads TGTGCCGGCAGCTTTAGCGGGGGGGCCTACAATGAGCAGTTCTTC. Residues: CAGSFSGGAYNEQFF.

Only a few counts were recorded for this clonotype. CDR3 DNA: TGCGCCAGCAGCCCTAGTACAGGGGGTTCCTACGAGCAGTACTTC. Translated, it gives CASSPSTGGSYEQYF. The V gene is TRBV5-1, the J gene TRBJ2-7; 8 positions agree with TRBD1. This CDR3 has 15 residues. From germline, CDR1 is SGHRS and CDR2 YFSETQ. The trim removed 4 bases at V and 1 base at J, leaving 7 bases unmatched.